Sequencing of this T cell receptor (beta chain) was carried out in a study of vaccination effects on CD4 cells after COVID-19 (dated by TCRdb to between 2021 and 2022). About the study as a whole: The ViraFEST assay stimulated PBMC with viral peptide pools and then used TCR sequencing to identify antigen-specific CD4+ T cell clonotypes by expansion. Samples were taken from three convalescent patients early (day +14) and late (day +241, +227, +161 respectively) after vaccination. Across the study, the median time from the second dose to post-vaccine sampling was 72 days (range 14 to 241). Each well held fewer than 2.5 million PBMC cultured in IMDM containing around 5.1% human AB serum, roughly 9.6 IU/ml IL-2 and gentamicin, along with about 10 ug/ml peptides. SARS-CoV-2 spike-specific CD4+ TCR repertoires from before and after mRNA vaccination were compared in COVID-19 convalescent patients and in infection-naive vaccine recipients. The full study included 9 to 10 COVID-19 convalescent patients and several SARS-CoV-2-naive healthy vaccine recipients. Cultures from other donors in the study were sequenced with the Oncomine TCR Beta short-read assay on an Illumina iSeq 100.

The CDR3 spans 17 residues, from the cysteine through the phenylalanine. The sequence is cut down to CDR3 DNA, 51 bases in frame from base 1. V trim: 1 base; J trim: 0 bases; unmatched bases: 9. CDR1 LGHDT and CDR2 YNNKEL were looked up in the germline V gene (reference sequence). After more than 9 days of culture, CD4+ T cells were isolated with the EasySep CD4+ T cell isolation kit. Convalescent patients had PCR-confirmed SARS-CoV-2 infection between March and December 2020, before Alpha, Beta and Delta variants emerged in the United States. Each participant received two doses of an mRNA SARS-CoV-2 vaccine, either BNT162b2 or mRNA-1273. Half of the culture medium was replaced with fresh IL-2-containing medium on days 3 and 7. Each peptide stimulation condition was cultured in triplicate wells unless otherwise noted. Using Ficoll-Paque Plus gradient centrifugation, PBMC were separated from whole blood and then either used fresh or cryopreserved at -140C. The QIAamp micro DNA kit was used to extract genomic DNA from the cultured CD4+ T cells.

Libraries were built with the immunoSEQ multiplex PCR assay. DNA from the cultured and isolated CD4+ T cells underwent TCR beta CDR3 sequencing. Per the original workflow: Non-productive TCR sequences were removed and reads were trimmed to the CDR3 region, keeping CDR3s of at least 7 amino acids. The MANAFEST web app was used to identify antigen-specific clonotypes by comparing expansion in peptide wells with expansion in reference cultures. Positive clones required FDR<0.05 expansion versus reference and all other wells, odds ratio above 5, and frequency above 0.1% in two replicate wells. Cross-reactive clonotypes were defined as significantly expanded in SARS-CoV-2 spike wells and in at least one common cold coronavirus spike condition. Using the stringdist R package, CDR3 similarity was measured by Levenshtein distance, and unrooted trees were constructed with ape in R 3.6.1. TCRdb's version of the immuneACCESS table is confined to in-frame rearrangements and falls short of the full clone set. An unresolved V gene accounts for under half of the shortfall where checked; the remainder is of unknown origin. V and J calls and clone size come straight from that table; D and trimming were deduced from the DNA. The sample has 45,000 to 55,000 clones on record, 74% of them singletons. Roughly 5.4% of the sample goes to the ten largest clones.

Turning to this clone: Its cognate antigen has yet to be identified. No quality values exist for individual bases; no much larger clone is one base distant.

The research as a whole found: Only a small number of convalescent patients were included, and no early post-infection timepoints were available, which limited the study. In convalescent patients, the post-vaccine spike-reactive repertoire consisted mainly of new vaccine-induced clones, largely distinct from infection-induced clones. Marked clonal contraction was observed in both infection-induced and vaccine-induced clones at late post-vaccination timepoints, consistent with waning T cell responses.

Material: CD4+ T cells from PBMCs cultured without peptide, obtained after COVID-19 vaccination. This clonotype was obtained from a human donor who had a prior SARS-CoV-2 infection. The rearrangement joined TRBV3-1 (or the pseudogene TRBV3-2) to TRBJ2-7; 7 junctional bases match TRBD2. The DNA sequence is given as TGTGCCAGCAGCCAAGTCCTTGGCGGGGGAAGCTCCTACGAGCAGTACTTC. This yields the protein CASSQVLGGGSSYEQYF.